This is a list of T cell receptor beta chains from one sample in a study of T cell changes during pregnancy in multiple sclerosis. Clones were sequenced by immunoSEQ multiplex PCR, and TCRdb holds only the in-frame ones, with some missing. The sample yields tens of thousands of clones, roughly 93% seen once. The sample consisted of peripheral blood, taken in the third trimester of pregnancy. The receptor set was obtained from a female donor with multiple sclerosis, enrolled in a pregnancy study. The CDR3 runs from the conserved cysteine through the conserved F or W. D genes are given only for firm matches.

V gene: TRBV7-8; J gene: TRBJ2-2; D gene: TRBD1; CDR3 protein: CASSLGQGRVGRAGELFF; CDR3 DNA: TGTGCCAGCAGCTTGGGACAGGGGCGAGTGGGAAGGGCCGGGGAGCTGTTTTTT
V gene: TRBV30; J gene: TRBJ2-7; D gene: NA; CDR3 protein: CAWSVGRTDSYEQYF; CDR3 DNA: TGTGCCTGGAGTGTTGGGAGGACGGACTCCTACGAGCAGTACTTC
V gene: TRBV27; J gene: TRBJ2-7; D gene: NA; CDR3 protein: CASSFSGVAYEQYF; CDR3 DNA: TGTGCCAGCAGTTTCTCCGGGGTCGCCTACGAGCAGTACTTC
V gene: TRBV29-1; J gene: TRBJ2-7; D gene: NA; CDR3 protein: CSVVDIASTYEQYF; CDR3 DNA: TGCAGCGTGGTGGACATTGCTTCTACCTACGAGCAGTACTTC
V gene: TRBV7-9; J gene: TRBJ1-3; D gene: NA; CDR3 protein: CASTHRVVSGNTIYF; CDR3 DNA: TGTGCCAGCACCCACCGGGTTGTCTCTGGAAACACCATATATTTT
V gene: TRBV9; J gene: TRBJ2-3; D gene: TRBD1; CDR3 protein: CASSEGDSASDTQYF; CDR3 DNA: TGTGCCAGCAGCGAGGGGGACAGTGCCTCGGATACGCAGTATTTT
V gene: TRBV29-1; J gene: TRBJ1-2; D gene: NA; CDR3 protein: CSVDGQGPYTF; CDR3 DNA: TGCAGCGTTGATGGTCAGGGGCCCTACACCTTC
V gene: TRBV5-1; J gene: TRBJ2-1; D gene: TRBD2; CDR3 protein: CASRGGTSGINEQFF; CDR3 DNA: TGCGCCAGCAGGGGGGGGACTAGCGGGATCAATGAGCAGTTCTTC
V gene: TRBV5-4; J gene: TRBJ1-5; D gene: TRBD1; CDR3 protein: CASSLGGQGNQPQHF; CDR3 DNA: TGTGCCAGCAGCTTGGGGGGACAGGGGAATCAGCCCCAGCATTTT
V gene: TRBV7-8; J gene: TRBJ1-5; D gene: NA; CDR3 protein: CASSLGSHVNKPQHF; CDR3 DNA: TGTGCCAGCAGCTTAGGATCACATGTGAACAAGCCCCAGCATTTT
V gene: TRBV28; J gene: TRBJ2-7; D gene: TRBD2; CDR3 protein: CASSGTSGSHEQYF; CDR3 DNA: TGTGCCAGCAGTGGGACTAGCGGGAGCCACGAGCAGTACTTC
V gene: TRBV13; J gene: TRBJ2-1; D gene: TRBD1; CDR3 protein: CASSLEQGGHNEQFF; CDR3 DNA: TGTGCCAGCAGCTTAGAACAGGGGGGACACAATGAGCAGTTCTTC
V gene: TRBV5-4; J gene: TRBJ2-3; D gene: TRBD1; CDR3 protein: CASSPRDRVADTQYF; CDR3 DNA: TGTGCCAGCAGCCCCCGGGACAGGGTAGCAGATACGCAGTATTTT
V gene: TRBV7-2; J gene: TRBJ1-2; D gene: TRBD1; CDR3 protein: CASSNGQGGRNYGYTF; CDR3 DNA: TGTGCCAGCAGCAATGGACAGGGGGGGAGAAACTATGGCTACACCTTC